Each of the 27 T cell receptor beta chains below was sequenced from the same sample in a study of TIL therapy for anti-PD-1-resistant metastatic lung cancer (dated by TCRdb to about 2021). This specimen's time point label, per the study, means: pre-treatment sample, taken before nivolumab and TIL therapy. The immunoSEQ v3 hsTCRB kit was used to amplify TCR beta CDR3 regions from genomic DNA through bias-controlled multiplex PCR. TCRdb retrieved this table from immuneACCESS and kept in-frame rearrangements only. Not all clones are present; in checked studies, unresolved V genes account for under half, and no reason is known for the remainder. The sample has tens of thousands of clones on record, 70% to 90% of them singletons. The biggest ten clones account for 5% of the sample. Sequencing used blood, obtained at baseline. The source is a person aged 25-85 years with non-small cell lung cancer.

The chain links TRBV5-5 to TRBJ2-7; D call uncertain. The CDR3 covers 15 residues. From germline, CDR1 is SGHKS and CDR2 YYEKEE (reference sequence). V was cut by 1 base and J by 3 bases, with 14 bases left in between. The CDR3 nucleotides read TGTGCCAGCAGCTTGCTTGGGCAGGCAAACTACGAGCAGTACTTC. Its translation: CASSLLGQANYEQYF.

This chain connects TRBV7-2 to TRBJ1-1; D remains unclear. The CDR3 runs to 14 residues. V lost 5 bases and J lost 0, with 10 bases in between. The germline V gene has CDR1 SGHTA and CDR2 FQGNSA. CDR3 bases: TGTGCCAGCAGCCGCCGAATGGTGAACACTGAAGCTTTCTTT. Encoded protein: CASSRRMVNTEAFF. Full variable domain (rest looked up from reference TRBV7-2 and TRBJ1-1): GAGVSQSPSNKVTEKGKDVELRCDPISGHTALYWYRQSLGQGLEFLIYFQGNSAPDKSGLPSDRFSAERTGGSVSTLTIQRTQQEDSAVYLCASSRRMVNTEAFFGQGTRLTVV.

The rearrangement joins TRBV6-4 to TRBJ2-1, with TRBD1 matching over 7 bases. Trimming at V came to 5 bases and at J to 10 bases, leaving 5 bases not matched to a gene. The CDR3 runs 12 residues. The germline gives CDR1 MRHNA, CDR2 SNTAGT. CDR3 nucleotide sequence: TGTGCCAGCAGTCGAACAGGGGCCGAGCAGTTCTTC. It translates to CASSRTGAEQFF.

Concerning this clone itself: This specimen includes other DNA sequences encoding the same CDR3. Written as DNA, the CDR3 is TGTGCCAGCAGCAGTGACAGCTACACCGGGGAGCTGTTTTTT. It codes for CASSSDSYTGELFF. The chain combines TRBV7-3 with TRBJ2-2; D might be TRBD1 (5 bases). This CDR3 has 14 amino acids. The V gene lost 5 bases and the J gene lost 3 bases, with 10 bases spanning the gap. Germline lookup yields CDR1 SGHTA and CDR2 FQGTGA.

The chain is built from TRBV14 and TRBJ1-5, with TRBD1 identical over 9 bases. V was clipped by 1 base and J by 5 bases; unmatched bases: 0. CDR1 and CDR2 (germline): SGHDN, FVKESK. The CDR3 consists of 14 residues. CDR3 sequence (DNA): TGTGCCAGCAGCCAAGGGACAGGGGATCAGCCCCAGCATTTT. It codes for CASSQGTGDQPQHF.

The gene calls are TRBV7-9 and TRBJ2-7; D perhaps matches TRBD2 (5 bases). Germline-derived CDR1 and CDR2 are SEHNR and FQNEAQ (reference sequence). Trimming took 10 bases from V and 2 from J, leaving 18 bases between them. The CDR3 has 14 amino acids. CDR3 region: CAIPLEAGAYEQYF. DNA for the CDR3: TGTGCCATTCCTTTAGAGGCCGGGGCCTACGAGCAGTACTTC.

CDR3 nucleotides: TGTGCCAGCAGGGCGACCCAGCAGTTCTTC. Its translation: CASRATQQFF. The chain links TRBV2 to TRBJ2-1; unclear D gene. V was trimmed by 6 bases and J by 11 bases, leaving 8 bases between them. The CDR3 covers 10 residues. From germline, CDR1 is SNHLY and CDR2 FYNNEI.

This clone came up once. The chain uses TRBV7-2 and TRBJ2-2, with unresolved D. V gave up 3 bases and J gave up 7 bases, with 15 bases separating them. This CDR3 contains 15 residues. Germline CDR1 and CDR2: SGHTA and FQGNSA. CDR3: CASSFDQVARGELFF. The CDR3 DNA sequence: TGTGCCAGCAGCTTTGACCAGGTGGCTCGCGGGGAGCTGTTTTTT. Together with reference TRBV7-2 and TRBJ2-2, the CDR3 gives the full variable domain: GAGVSQSPSNKVTEKGKDVELRCDPISGHTALYWYRQSLGQGLEFLIYFQGNSAPDKSGLPSDRFSAERTGGSVSTLTIQRTQQEDSAVYLCASSFDQVARGELFFGEGSRLTVL.

V usage is TRBV5-8 and J usage is TRBJ2-3, with D possibly being TRBD1 (6 bases). The CDR3 contains 15 residues. Trimming took 6 bases from V and 0 from J, leaving 14 bases between them. CDR1 SGHTS and CDR2 YDEGEE come from the germline V gene. CDR3 amino acids: CASIVRGRSTDTQYF. The CDR3 nucleotides are TGTGCCAGCATCGTCAGGGGCAGGAGCACAGATACGCAGTATTTT.

The J gene is TRBJ2-1, the V gene TRBV25-1, with D perhaps being TRBD1 or TRBD2 (6 bases each). CDR1 and CDR2 (germline): MGHDK, SYGVNS. V was cut by 4 bases and J by 7 bases, with 17 bases left in between. The CDR3 extends over 15 amino acids. CDR3 protein: CASSGGGYTSNEQFF. CDR3 nucleotides: TGTGCCAGCAGTGGAGGGGGGTATACATCGAATGAGCAGTTCTTC.

The chain is built from TRBV29-1 and TRBJ2-7; maybe TRBD1 (5 bases). The CDR3 sequence is 13 residues long. Germline V gives CDR1 SQVTM, CDR2 ANQGSEA. V lost 4 bases and J 3 bases, leaving 13 bases between the germline ends. The CDR3 DNA sequence: TGCAGCGTTGCTGAGGACACCCGCTACGAGCAGTACTTC. As protein: CSVAEDTRYEQYF.

The chain links TRBV6-5 to TRBJ2-2; possible D gene TRBD1, 6 bases. The V end was cut by 6 bases, the J end by 5 bases, with 10 bases between. This CDR3 has 13 amino acids. Germline values: CDR1 MNHEY, CDR2 SVGAGI. CDR3 DNA sequence: TGTGCCAGCAGCCCACAGGGAACCGGGGAGCTGTTTTTT. It yields the protein CASSPQGTGELFF.

This CDR3 is CASSPQGSGNTIYF. CDR3 sequence (DNA): TGTGCCAGCTCACCACAGGGTTCTGGAAACACCATATATTTT. The rearrangement links TRBV18 to TRBJ1-3; D gene uncertain. The CDR3 has 14 residues. Germline values: CDR1 KGHSH, CDR2 LQKENI. V dropped 1 base and J dropped 1 base, with 5 bases sitting between them.

This clone has a handful of counts. In DNA form, the CDR3 reads TGTGCCAGCAGTCAGACAGGGGGACCGAACACTGAAGCTTTCTTT. Translated: CASSQTGGPNTEAFF. The V gene is TRBV7-9, the J gene TRBJ1-1; 9 bases agree with TRBD1. Germline V gene sequence: CDR1 SEHNR, CDR2 FQNEAQ (reference sequence). The CDR3 consists of 15 residues. The J segment lost 1 base and the V segment lost 6 bases, leaving 6 bases of the junction unmatched.

The chain couples TRBV6-5 to TRBJ2-7; weak D call: TRBD2 (6 bases). The CDR3 is 11 amino acids. Germline CDR1 reads MNHEY; CDR2 reads SVGAGI. V was trimmed by 7 bases and J by 6 bases, leaving 10 bases between them. CDR3 in DNA: TGTGCCAGCATGGGGGGTCTCGAGCAGTACTTC. This codes for CASMGGLEQYF.

V is TRBV11-2 and J is TRBJ2-5; D is unresolved. Trimming left V 0 bases short and J 7 bases short, with 6 bases between. The germline V gene has CDR1 SGHAT and CDR2 FQNNGV. This CDR3 is 12 amino acids long. DNA for the CDR3: TGTGCCAGCAGCTTAGAGATGGGGACCCAGTACTTC. Amino acid sequence: CASSLEMGTQYF.

The rearrangement joins TRBV7-8 to TRBJ2-5; no definite D call. The CDR3 has 15 residues. Trimming shortened V by 2 bases and J by 5 bases, and 15 bases separated the two germline ends. Germline loops: CDR1 SGHVS, CDR2 FQNEAQ. The CDR3 bases are TGTGCCAGCAGCTTACTCCCGGGCCAGATGGAGACCCAGTACTTC. Amino acids: CASSLLPGQMETQYF.

The chain has TRBV10-3 and TRBJ2-1; D perhaps matches TRBD1 (6 bases). The CDR3 has 16 amino acids. Trimming removed 0 bases from V and 8 bases from J, with 17 bases in between. Germline loops: CDR1 ENHRY, CDR2 SYGVKD. The CDR3 here is CAISESIFPGADEQFF. CDR3 DNA sequence: TGTGCCATCAGTGAGTCGATTTTCCCAGGGGCCGATGAGCAGTTCTTC.

This sequence joins TRBV7-9 and TRBJ2-2; D is uncertain. This CDR3 is built from 14 residues. Germline lookup yields CDR1 SEHNR and CDR2 FQNEAQ (reference sequence). Between the trimmed V and J ends, which lost 3 bases and 2 bases, there was a span of 7 bases. CDR3 coding DNA: TGTGCCAGCAGCTTGACCCCTAACACCGGGGAGCTGTTTTTT. Protein sequence: CASSLTPNTGELFF.

The chain recombines TRBV14 with TRBJ1-1; D ambiguous. CDR1 and CDR2 from the germline V gene are SGHDN and FVKESK. This CDR3 has 13 residues. The V gene lost 1 base and the J gene lost 11 bases, with 14 bases spanning the gap. CDR3 loop: CASSQVADLAAFF. The CDR3 DNA sequence: TGTGCCAGCAGCCAAGTGGCGGACTTAGCGGCTTTCTTT.

The J gene is TRBJ2-3, the V gene TRBV6-6, with unresolved D. V lost 2 bases and J lost 2, with 8 bases in between. CDR1 is MNHNY, CDR2 SVGAGI, per germline (reference sequence). The CDR3 runs to 14 residues. The CDR3 here is CASSYGSSTDTQYF. CDR3 nucleotides: TGTGCCAGCAGTTACGGGTCATCCACAGATACGCAGTATTTT.

V is TRBV24-1 and J is TRBJ2-1; D unclear. The germline V and J ends were trimmed by 3 bases and 5 bases, with 28 bases remaining between them. This CDR3 is built from 20 residues. Per germline, CDR1 KGHDR and CDR2 SFDVKD. CDR3 coding DNA: TGTGCCACCAGTGATCCCCCATCATTAGACGCAGGAATGGGTAACAATGAGCAGTTCTTC. Residues: CATSDPPSLDAGMGNNEQFF.

The chain joins TRBV12-3 or TRBV12-4 to TRBJ2-5; no clear D. CDR3 length: 12 residues. Trimming left V 3 bases short and J 4 bases short, with 6 bases between. Here the CDR3 DNA reads TGTGCCAGCAGTTTCCCCTCAGAGACCCAGTACTTC. It is translated as CASSFPSETQYF.

The genes are TRBV28 and TRBJ1-1; D perhaps matches TRBD1 (6 bases). CDR3 length: 15 residues. Trimming stripped 6 bases from V and 0 bases from J, with 14 bases between. Germline V lookup: CDR1 MDHEN, CDR2 SYDVKM. CDR3 amino acids: CASREPGGLNTEAFF. CDR3 bases: TGTGCCAGCAGGGAACCGGGGGGCCTGAACACTGAAGCTTTCTTT.

In its sample, this clone was seen once. The CDR3 sequence: CASSYGQGLGSPLHF. The CDR3, as DNA: TGTGCCAGCAGTTACGGCCAGGGCCTAGGGTCACCCCTCCACTTT. This chain links TRBV6-5 with TRBJ1-6; D possibly corresponds to TRBD1 (5 bases). Germline CDR1 and CDR2: MNHEY and SVGAGI. Trimming cost V 2 bases and J 10 bases, with 15 bases left between them. The CDR3 runs 15 residues.

The chain is built from TRBV9 and TRBJ2-1, with a possible D match to TRBD1 (5 bases). V lost 0 bases and J 9 bases, leaving 16 bases between the germline ends. The CDR3 runs to 15 residues. Germline CDR1 and CDR2: SGDLS and YYNGEE. The CDR3 nucleotides are TGTGCCAGCAGCGTAGAGCAGGGTAGGGGTGGTGAGCAGTTCTTC. This translates into CASSVEQGRGGEQFF.

The chain links TRBV10-3 to TRBJ2-7; D may be TRBD1 (5 bases). V lost 3 bases to trimming and J lost 2 bases, with 14 bases between them. The CDR3 spans 15 residues. CDR1 is ENHRY and CDR2 is SYGVKD in the germline V gene. CDR3 bases: TGTGCCATCAGTGAAAAAGAGGACAAACCCTACGAGCAGTACTTC. It translates to CAISEKEDKPYEQYF.